This T cell receptor beta chain was found in a study of blood T cell repertoires in COVID-19. As processed by the authors: Scientists estimated how many nucleated cells there were by amplifying reference gene primers. Generated by immunoSEQ multiplex PCR, the TCRdb table keeps only in-frame clones and is missing some. V, J and clone size reflect that table, while D and trimming were determined from the DNA. The top ten hold approximately 11% of the sample, which has around 130,000 clones, roughly four fifths seen once. The CDR3 length is 17 residues. The ends were cut back, 4 bases at V and 3 bases at J, with 22 bases in the middle. The germline V gene encodes CDR1 SGHRS and CDR2 YFSETQ.

The V call is TRBV5-1, the J call TRBJ1-1; D not resolved. Sequencing input: peripheral blood. The receptor comes from a human donor in a cohort sampled during active COVID-19. The chain's CDR3 is CASSPPTGGLRYTEAFF. The DNA for the CDR3 is TGCGCCAGCAGCCCCCCTACCGGAGGGCTTAGGTACACTGAAGCTTTCTTT.